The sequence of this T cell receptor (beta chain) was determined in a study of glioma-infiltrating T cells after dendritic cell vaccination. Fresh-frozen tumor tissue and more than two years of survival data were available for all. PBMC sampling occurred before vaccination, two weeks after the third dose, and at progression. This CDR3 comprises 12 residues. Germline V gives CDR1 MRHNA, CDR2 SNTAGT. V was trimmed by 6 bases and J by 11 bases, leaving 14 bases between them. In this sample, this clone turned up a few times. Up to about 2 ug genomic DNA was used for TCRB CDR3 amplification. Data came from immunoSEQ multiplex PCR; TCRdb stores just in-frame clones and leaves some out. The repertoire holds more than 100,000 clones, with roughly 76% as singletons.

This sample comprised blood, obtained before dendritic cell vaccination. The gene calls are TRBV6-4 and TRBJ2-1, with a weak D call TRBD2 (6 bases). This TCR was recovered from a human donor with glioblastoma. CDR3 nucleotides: TGTGCCAGCAGGGTACTAGCTGTTCAGCAGTTCTTC. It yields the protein CASRVLAVQQFF.